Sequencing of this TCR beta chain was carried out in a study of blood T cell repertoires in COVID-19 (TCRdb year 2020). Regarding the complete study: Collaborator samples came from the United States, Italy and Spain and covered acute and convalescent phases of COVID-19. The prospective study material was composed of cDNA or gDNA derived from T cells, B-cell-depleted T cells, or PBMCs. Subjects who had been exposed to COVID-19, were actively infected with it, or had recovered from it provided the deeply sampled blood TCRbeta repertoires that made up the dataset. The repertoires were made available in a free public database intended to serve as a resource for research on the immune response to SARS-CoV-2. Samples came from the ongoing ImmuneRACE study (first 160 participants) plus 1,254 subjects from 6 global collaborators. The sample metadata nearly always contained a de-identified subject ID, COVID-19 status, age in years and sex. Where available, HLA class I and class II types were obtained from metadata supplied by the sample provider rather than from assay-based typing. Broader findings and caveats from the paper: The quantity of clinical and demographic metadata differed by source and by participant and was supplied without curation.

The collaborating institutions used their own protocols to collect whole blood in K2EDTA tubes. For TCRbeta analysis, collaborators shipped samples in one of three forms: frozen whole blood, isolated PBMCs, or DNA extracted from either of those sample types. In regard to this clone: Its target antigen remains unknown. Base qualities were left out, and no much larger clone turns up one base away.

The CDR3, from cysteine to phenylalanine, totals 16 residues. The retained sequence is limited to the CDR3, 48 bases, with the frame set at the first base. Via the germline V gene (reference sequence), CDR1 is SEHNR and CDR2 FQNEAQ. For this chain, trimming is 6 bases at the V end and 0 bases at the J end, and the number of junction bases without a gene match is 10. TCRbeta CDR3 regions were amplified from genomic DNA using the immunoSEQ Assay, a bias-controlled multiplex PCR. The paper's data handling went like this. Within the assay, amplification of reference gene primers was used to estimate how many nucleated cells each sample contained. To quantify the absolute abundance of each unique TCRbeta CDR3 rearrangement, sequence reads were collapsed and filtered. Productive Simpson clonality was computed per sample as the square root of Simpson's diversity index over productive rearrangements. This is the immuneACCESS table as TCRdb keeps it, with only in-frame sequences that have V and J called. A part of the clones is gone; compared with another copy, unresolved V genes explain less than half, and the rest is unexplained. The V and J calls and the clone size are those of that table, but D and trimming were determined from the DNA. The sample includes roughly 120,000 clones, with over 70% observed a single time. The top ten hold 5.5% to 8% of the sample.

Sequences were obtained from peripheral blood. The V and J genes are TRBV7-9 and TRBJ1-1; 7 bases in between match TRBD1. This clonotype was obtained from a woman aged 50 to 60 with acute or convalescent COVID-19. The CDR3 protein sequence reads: CASRAPRDSVNTEAFF. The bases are TGTGCCAGCAGAGCCCCACGGGACAGTGTGAACACTGAAGCTTTCTTT.